This TCR beta chain was sequenced in a study of T cell clusters in autoimmune cytopenias. Study details: The median distinct TRB clonotype count was about 2,500 per sample, from a median around 49,000 reads.

Some 39,000 genome equivalents of blood DNA were amplified for TRB. CDR3 length: 16 amino acids. Germline lookup yields CDR1 MGHRA and CDR2 YSYEKL. One tube held mixed TRB-A and TRB-B primer pools for touch-down PCR. TCRdb re-called the multiplex PCR reads; one entry per CDR3 protein, DNA not given. The sample features under 9,500 distinct CDR3 sequences, with approximately 15% in its top ten. The chain employs TRBV4-1 and TRBJ1-4; lacking DNA, the TRBD1 call made by TCRdb goes unchecked. Material: peripheral blood. The clonotype was recovered from a human donor with an autoimmune cytopenia or autoimmune hepatitis (not recorded which). This chain's CDR3 is CASSQVEDRTNEKLFF.